The present T cell receptor beta chain was sequenced within a study of T-cell memory formation after mild COVID-19. TCRdb ran MiXCR on the 5' RACE reads and lists one entry per CDR3 protein. Among approximately 250,000 distinct CDR3 sequences listed, 16% were seen once. The ends were cut back, 6 bases at V and 11 bases at J, with 19 bases in the middle. The CDR3 is 14 amino acids. The V gene is TRBV12-3 or TRBV12-4, the J gene TRBJ1-4, with TRBD1 as a possible D gene (5 bases). The sequenced sample was PBMCs or a T cell subset sorted from them (not recorded which). The sequence derives from a man younger than 35 who had mild COVID-19 (a few samples of this study predate the infection). Cell type and time point are not known. CDR3 sequence (DNA): TGTGCCAGCAGCTTATCTGGCGTGAGGGGTAAACTGTTTTTT. Encoded protein: CASSLSGVRGKLFF.